Listed here are 3 T cell receptor beta chains from one sample, sequenced in a study of CD8+ T cells in alopecia areata. RNA was extracted and reverse transcribed into cDNA as the sequencing template. Data came from immunoSEQ multiplex PCR; TCRdb stores just in-frame clones and leaves some out. The sample lists about 220,000 clones, 50% to 70% seen once, with 1.6% in the top ten. Treatment noted: oral pan-JAK inhibitor, 5-10 mg twice daily. The sequencing used CD4+ T cells sorted from blood, collected at week 4, from a patient treated with tofacitinib. The source of these receptors is a human donor with alopecia areata.

This clone occurred once. The chain carries TRBV7-8 and TRBJ2-5, with TRBD1 identical over 8 bases. V shed 5 bases and J 3 bases; nucleotides not matched to a gene: 11. The CDR3 contains 16 residues. CDR1 and CDR2 from the germline V gene are SGHVS and FQNEAQ. The CDR3 is CASSPTGQGTKETQYF. CDR3 nucleotide sequence: TGTGCCAGCAGCCCTACAGGACAGGGAACGAAAGAGACCCAGTACTTC.

The V and J genes are TRBV7-2 and TRBJ2-2; TRBD2 matches at 8 bases. Germline assignment: CDR1 SGHTA and CDR2 FQGNSA. The V segment lost 2 bases and the J segment 4 bases; nucleotides outside the gene matches: 3. The CDR3 length is 15 residues. CDR3 bases: TGTGCCAGCAGCTTACCGCGGGGGGCCACCGGGGAGCTGTTTTTT. This encodes CASSLPRGATGELFF.

This chain joins TRBV15 and TRBJ1-4; TRBD1 might be the D (5 bases). The germline V and J ends were trimmed by 3 bases and 6 bases, with 11 bases remaining between them. The CDR3 has 14 amino acids. The V gene's germline CDR1 is LNHNV and CDR2 YYDKDF (reference sequence). CDR3 bases: TGTGCCACCAGCAGGGGGTCGACAGATGAAAAACTGTTTTTT. Its protein is CATSRGSTDEKLFF. The complete variable domain, with remaining parts taken from reference TRBV15 and TRBJ1-4, reads DAMVIQNPRYQVTQFGKPVTLSCSQTLNHNVMYWYQQKSSQAPKLLFHYYDKDFNNEADTPDNFQSRRPNTSFCFLDIRSPGLGDTAMYLCATSRGSTDEKLFFGSGTQLSVL.